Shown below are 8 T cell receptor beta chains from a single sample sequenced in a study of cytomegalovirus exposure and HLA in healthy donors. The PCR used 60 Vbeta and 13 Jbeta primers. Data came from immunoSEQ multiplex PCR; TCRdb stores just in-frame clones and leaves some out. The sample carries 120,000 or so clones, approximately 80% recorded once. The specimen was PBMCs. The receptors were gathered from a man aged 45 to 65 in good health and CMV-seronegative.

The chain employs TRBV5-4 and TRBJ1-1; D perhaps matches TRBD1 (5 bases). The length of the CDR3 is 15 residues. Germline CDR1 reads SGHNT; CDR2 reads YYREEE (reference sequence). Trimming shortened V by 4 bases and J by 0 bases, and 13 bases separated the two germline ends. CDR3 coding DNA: TGTGCCAGCAGCCCCCAGGGCAGCATGAACACTGAAGCTTTCTTT. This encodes CASSPQGSMNTEAFF.

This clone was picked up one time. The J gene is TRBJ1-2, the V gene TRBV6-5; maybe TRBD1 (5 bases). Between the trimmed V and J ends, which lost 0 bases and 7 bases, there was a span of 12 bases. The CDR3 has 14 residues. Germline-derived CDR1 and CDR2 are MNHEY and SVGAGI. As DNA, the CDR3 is TGTGCCAGCAGTTACTCCGGGGGGAGGGGTGGCTACACCTTC. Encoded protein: CASSYSGGRGGYTF.

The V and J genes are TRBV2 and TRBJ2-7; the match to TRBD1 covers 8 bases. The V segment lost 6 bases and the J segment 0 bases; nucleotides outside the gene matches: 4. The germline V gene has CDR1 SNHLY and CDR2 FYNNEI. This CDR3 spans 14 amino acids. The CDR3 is CASRGDRSSYEQYF. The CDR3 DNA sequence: TGTGCCAGCAGAGGGGACAGGAGCTCCTACGAGCAGTACTTC.

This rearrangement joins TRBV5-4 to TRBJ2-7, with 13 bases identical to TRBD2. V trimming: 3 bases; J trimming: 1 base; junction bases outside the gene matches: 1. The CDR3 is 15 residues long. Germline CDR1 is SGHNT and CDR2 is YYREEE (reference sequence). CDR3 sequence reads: CASSSGLAGSYEQYF. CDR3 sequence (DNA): TGTGCCAGCAGCTCGGGACTAGCGGGATCCTACGAGCAGTACTTC.

The CDR3 DNA follows: TGTGCCAGCAGGTTGGGACTAGCGGGGGGCCTGCAGGAGACCCAGTACTTC. This translates into CASRLGLAGGLQETQYF. This chain connects TRBV28 to TRBJ2-5; 15 bases map to TRBD2. The CDR3 length is 17 residues. The germline CDR1 and CDR2 sequences are MDHEN and SYDVKM. The V and J ends lost 6 bases and 5 bases, in that order; junction bases with no gene match: 10.

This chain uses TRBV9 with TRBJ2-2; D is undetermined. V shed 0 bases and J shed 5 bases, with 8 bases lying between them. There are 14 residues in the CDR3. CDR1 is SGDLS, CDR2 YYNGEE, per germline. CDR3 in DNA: TGTGCCAGCAGCGTAGTTGGGCAGACCGGGGAGCTGTTTTTT. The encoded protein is CASSVVGQTGELFF.

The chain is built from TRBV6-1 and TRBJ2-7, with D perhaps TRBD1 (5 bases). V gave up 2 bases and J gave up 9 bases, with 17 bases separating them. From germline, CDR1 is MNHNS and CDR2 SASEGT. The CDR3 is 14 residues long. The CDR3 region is CASSELSQGRVQYF. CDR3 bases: TGTGCCAGCAGTGAACTCTCCCAGGGTCGGGTGCAGTACTTC.

The CDR3 region has the DNA TGCGCCAGCAGCCAAGAAACAGGGGGCGTGAACACTGAAGCTTTCTTT. Residues: CASSQETGGVNTEAFF. This chain links TRBV4-3 with TRBJ1-1; 9 bases fit TRBD1. CDR3 length: 16 amino acids. J gave up 0 bases and V 0 bases, and 2 bases lay outside the gene matches. Germline V CDR1 and CDR2: LGHNA, YSLEER.